This TCR beta chain is drawn from a study of cytomegalovirus exposure and HLA in healthy donors. J lost 6 bases, V lost 4 bases, and 7 bases had no gene match. This CDR3 has 15 residues. Germline V lookup: CDR1 MGHDK, CDR2 SYGVNS. Turning to this clone: What it recognizes is unknown.

Study-wide findings and caveats: First-cohort TCR clusters tended to co-occur in the approximately 110 validation repertoires, a later analysis found. Under in vitro conditions, a few CMV-associated chains were confirmed as specific for CMV antigens. The classifier, whose performance was assessed in both the original and validation cohorts, reportedly diagnosed cytomegalovirus status with high specificity and sensitivity.

Clones were read by immunoSEQ multiplex PCR, and TCRdb kept only the in-frame ones, dropping some. This table holds 150,000 to 200,000 clones, 80% to 85% found once. The receptor was isolated from a young man in good health and CMV-seropositive. Sequencing was done on a sample of PBMCs. This chain links TRBV25-1 with TRBJ1-2; TRBD1 agrees at 11 bases. In DNA, the CDR3 is TGTGCCAGCAGTGGGTCGGGACAGGGGGTGCATGGCTACACCTTC. Amino acids: CASSGSGQGVHGYTF.